This T cell receptor (beta chain) was sequenced during a study of technical replicates of blood from a few donors. Clones were read by immunoSEQ multiplex PCR, and TCRdb kept only the in-frame ones, dropping some. This table has some 80,000 clones, around 94% appearing once. This CDR3 spans 13 amino acids. Germline CDR1 reads SQVTM; CDR2 reads ANQGSEA. Trimming removed 7 bases from V and 7 bases from J, with 18 bases in between. The sample was T cells isolated from PBMCs. The TCR was taken from a human donor in good health. The chain is built from TRBV29-1 and TRBJ2-3, with no clear D. CDR3 region: CSAYSGSRNTQYF. For the CDR3, the DNA is TGCAGCGCTTATAGTGGCTCCAGGAATACGCAGTATTTT.